This T cell receptor (beta chain) emerged from a study of CXCR3-negative and CXCR3-positive naive CD8 T cells (dated by TCRdb to about 2019). Regarding the research as a whole: In total, 130 million or so TRB reads were obtained, which works out to roughly 1.5 +/- 0.3 million reads per library. Diversity and physicochemical repertoire analyses covered around 10 donors pooled from two independent experiments. TRBV-TRBJ cluster analysis included naive subsets from five or six donors and memory cells from 3 donors.

In regard to this clonotype: The antigen it binds to is not known.

What the study reported, not specific to this receptor: Naive CXCR3-negative and CXCR3-positive cells from the same donor showed similar TRBV-TRBJ usage, whereas memory cells showed distinct patterns. Repertoire diversity was comparably high in both naive subsets but much lower in memory CD8+ T cells. Freshly isolated PBMCs were used for most assays because CXCR3 expression partially decreased after cryopreservation. Surface CD5, linked to self-reactivity in mice, was comparable between naive subsets; TCR interaction strength was therefore also inferred from TRB CDR3 physicochemical properties.

Sequencing used a NextSeq 550. The Human TCR Profiling Kit (MiLaboratory) was used to make UMI-labeled 5' RACE TRB cDNA libraries. cDNA synthesis used the entire amount of extracted RNA, and PCR amplification then used the entire amount of cDNA produced. The libraries were made side by side, with each library going through the same number of PCR cycles. The study's own analysis went as follows. MIGEC and MiXCR extracted about 50,000 +/- 9,200 unique UMI-labeled TRB cDNA molecules per library, requiring at least two reads per UMI. Each library averaged roughly 36,000 +/- 9,600 functional in-frame TRB CDR3 nucleotide clonotypes without stop codons. After downsampling to 5000 UMI-labeled TRB molecules per sample, diversity metrics such as normalized Shannon-Wiener and Chao1 were calculated in VDJtools. For the central five CDR3 residues, VDJtools calculated physicochemical properties weighted by clonotype size, namely interaction energy, strength, volume and Kidera factor 4. Based on TCRdb reprocessing of the reads, there is one entry per CDR3 protein sequence, and DNA is missing. Here the V and J calls rest on TCRdb's processing, not on the authors' analysis. This specimen's table enumerates 43,000 or so distinct CDR3 sequences. The ten most abundant clones make up roughly 10% of the sample.

Taken from cysteine to phenylalanine, the CDR3 has 16 residues. No DNA is listed. According to the germline V gene, CDR1 reads MRHNA and CDR2 reads SNTAGT. For every CD8+ T cell subset, a few hundred thousand cells were flow-sorted straight into RLT lysis buffer, and each subset was sorted in triplicate. Using standard density gradient centrifugation, peripheral blood mononuclear cells were isolated from buffy coats. Total RNA was extracted from sorted cells using an RNeasy Mini Kit. The origin of this receptor is a human donor in good health. Some clones in this sample may be carry-over from other donors' samples. The sample was memory CD8+ T cells from blood. The sample's cell subset or site label is to be understood as: conventional CD8+ memory T cells (TMEM), sorted as controls. The chain is made from TRBV6-4 and TRBJ2-3; TCRdb selects TRBD1, and the lack of DNA leaves this call unchecked. The CDR3 loop reads CASSDSPGQSTDTQYF.